A selection of T cell receptor beta chains follows, all from one sample in a study of vaccination and CD4 T cells after COVID-19. TCRdb reprocessed the PCR reads with MiXCR, giving one entry per CDR3 protein. The sample shows 9,500 to 15,000 distinct CDR3 sequences, 60% of them seen only once. For these TCRs, the target antigens are not known. Source material: CD4+ T cells from blood, cultured in vitro. The receptors originated from a human donor who had recovered from COVID-19. Each CDR3 is given with its conserved first and last residue. The order of the fields is D gene, J gene, V gene, clone size, CDR3 DNA, CDR3 protein. D genes are given only for firm matches. Clone size is shown for a subset of rows, as once, few, many or a class of expanded clone.

D gene: .; J gene: TRBJ2-1; V gene: TRBV10-3; clone size: .; CDR3 DNA: TGTGCCATCAGTGAGTCGGGCAGGGACAATGAGCAGTTCTTC; CDR3 protein: CAISESGRDNEQFF
D gene: TRBD1; J gene: TRBJ1-1; V gene: TRBV19; clone size: .; CDR3 DNA: TGTGCCAGTAGTCAGGGGGCCCTGACTGAAGCTTTCTTT; CDR3 protein: CASSQGALTEAFF
D gene: .; J gene: TRBJ1-1; V gene: TRBV2; clone size: .; CDR3 DNA: TGTGCCAGCAGTGAAGGGGGGACTGAAGCTTTCTTT; CDR3 protein: CASSEGGTEAFF
D gene: TRBD2; J gene: TRBJ2-1; V gene: TRBV9; clone size: .; CDR3 DNA: TGTGCCAGCAGCGTAGGGGCGGGAGAGGGAAATGAGCAGTTCTTC; CDR3 protein: CASSVGAGEGNEQFF
D gene: .; J gene: TRBJ2-7; V gene: TRBV28; clone size: .; CDR3 DNA: TGTGCCAGCAGTCTCCCGGGACGGCCTTACGAGCAGTACTTC; CDR3 protein: CASSLPGRPYEQYF
D gene: TRBD1; J gene: TRBJ2-2; V gene: TRBV20-1; clone size: .; CDR3 DNA: TGCAGTGCTAGATCTACAGGGGAACGCACCGGGGAGCTGTTTTTT; CDR3 protein: CSARSTGERTGELFF
D gene: .; J gene: TRBJ1-2; V gene: TRBV7-9; clone size: .; CDR3 DNA: TGTGCCAGCAGCTTAGGGACCTACCGGCCATGGACCTATGGCTACACCTTC; CDR3 protein: CASSLGTYRPWTYGYTF
D gene: .; J gene: TRBJ1-5; V gene: TRBV20-1; clone size: .; CDR3 DNA: TGCAGTGCTAGAGTCAAGACGGGCCAGCCCCAGCATTTT; CDR3 protein: CSARVKTGQPQHF
D gene: TRBD1; J gene: TRBJ1-2; V gene: TRBV20-1; clone size: .; CDR3 DNA: TGCAGTGCTGACTTCGGACAGGGAAGGAGTGGCTACACCTTC; CDR3 protein: CSADFGQGRSGYTF
D gene: .; J gene: TRBJ2-5; V gene: TRBV7-7; clone size: .; CDR3 DNA: TGTGCCAGCAGCTTAGGAGGGCGGGAGACCCAGTACTTC; CDR3 protein: CASSLGGRETQYF
D gene: .; J gene: TRBJ2-1; V gene: TRBV6-1; clone size: .; CDR3 DNA: TGTGCCAGCAGTCAAACAGGAGGCCACAATGAGCAGTTCTTC; CDR3 protein: CASSQTGGHNEQFF
D gene: TRBD1; J gene: TRBJ1-6; V gene: TRBV27; clone size: .; CDR3 DNA: TGTGCCAGCAGTCGGGGACAGGTGAATTCACCCCTCCACTTT; CDR3 protein: CASSRGQVNSPLHF
D gene: .; J gene: TRBJ1-1; V gene: TRBV27; clone size: .; CDR3 DNA: TGTGCCAGCAGTGCCAGGAGGGGAAGGGATACTGAAGCTTTCTTT; CDR3 protein: CASSARRGRDTEAFF
D gene: .; J gene: TRBJ2-7; V gene: TRBV7-2; clone size: .; CDR3 DNA: TGTGCCAGCAGCCGCAACCGGGGCCCGACCTACGAGCAGTACTTC; CDR3 protein: CASSRNRGPTYEQYF
D gene: TRBD2; J gene: TRBJ2-4; V gene: TRBV20-1; clone size: few; CDR3 DNA: TGCAGTGCCGGGACTAGCGGGAGGAACATTCAGTACTTC; CDR3 protein: CSAGTSGRNIQYF
D gene: .; J gene: TRBJ2-1; V gene: TRBV25-1; clone size: .; CDR3 DNA: TGTGCCAGCAGTTCAGGGACCCCCGCCGGCAATGAGCAGTTCTTC; CDR3 protein: CASSSGTPAGNEQFF
D gene: TRBD1; J gene: TRBJ1-2; V gene: TRBV6-2/TRBV6-3; clone size: .; CDR3 DNA: TGTGCCAGCAGTAGGGGACAGGGGGACGGCGGTGGCTACACCTTC; CDR3 protein: CASSRGQGDGGGYTF
D gene: TRBD1; J gene: TRBJ2-2; V gene: TRBV6-1; clone size: once; CDR3 DNA: TGTGCCAGCAGCTCAATCAGGGGGCAGTTATTCACCGGGGAGCTGTTTTTT; CDR3 protein: CASSSIRGQLFTGELFF
D gene: .; J gene: TRBJ2-2; V gene: TRBV10-1; clone size: few; CDR3 DNA: TGCGCCAGCAGTGAGTCGGGCGCCGGGGAGCTGTTTTTT; CDR3 protein: CASSESGAGELFF
D gene: .; J gene: TRBJ1-2; V gene: TRBV27; clone size: .; CDR3 DNA: TGTGCCAGCAGTTTTCGAGGGAACTATGGCTACACCTTC; CDR3 protein: CASSFRGNYGYTF
D gene: .; J gene: TRBJ1-1; V gene: TRBV7-9; clone size: .; CDR3 DNA: TGTGCCAGCAGCTTAGCGTCGGGGGATAGGGGAGCTTTCTTT; CDR3 protein: CASSLASGDRGAFF
D gene: .; J gene: TRBJ1-3; V gene: TRBV20-1; clone size: .; CDR3 DNA: TGCAGTGCTAGAGATCCAGGTCGACCGGGTAACACCATATATTTT; CDR3 protein: CSARDPGRPGNTIYF
D gene: .; J gene: TRBJ2-1; V gene: TRBV2; clone size: .; CDR3 DNA: TGTGCCAGCAGTGTGGAGGGACAACGGGCCGCCTACAATGAGCAGTTCTTC; CDR3 protein: CASSVEGQRAAYNEQFF
D gene: .; J gene: TRBJ1-2; V gene: TRBV2; clone size: .; CDR3 DNA: TGTGCCAGCACTGAACAGGGCCTCGGTACTTATGGCTACACCTTC; CDR3 protein: CASTEQGLGTYGYTF
D gene: TRBD2; J gene: TRBJ2-5; V gene: TRBV6-4; clone size: .; CDR3 DNA: TGTGCCAGCAGTAGACTAGCGGGAAACGGAGAGACCCAGTACTTC; CDR3 protein: CASSRLAGNGETQYF
D gene: TRBD2; J gene: TRBJ2-1; V gene: TRBV20-1; clone size: .; CDR3 DNA: TGCAGTGCTAGCGGGAGGGCCCTCAATGAGCAGTTCTTC; CDR3 protein: CSASGRALNEQFF
D gene: TRBD1; J gene: TRBJ2-6; V gene: TRBV19; clone size: .; CDR3 DNA: TGTGCCGGAGGGGACAGGGGTTCCCCTGGGGCCAACGTCCTGACTTTC; CDR3 protein: CAGGDRGSPGANVLTF
D gene: .; J gene: TRBJ2-3; V gene: TRBV5-4; clone size: once; CDR3 DNA: TGTGCCAGCAGCATAACGGTCACAGATACGCAGTATTTT; CDR3 protein: CASSITVTDTQYF
D gene: .; J gene: TRBJ1-5; V gene: TRBV6-5; clone size: .; CDR3 DNA: TGTGCCAGCAGTTACCGAAGGGAGGCCCAGCATTTT; CDR3 protein: CASSYRREAQHF
D gene: .; J gene: TRBJ1-3; V gene: TRBV20-1; clone size: few; CDR3 DNA: TGCAGTGCTAGAGACAGTCGATACTCTGGAAACACCATATATTTT; CDR3 protein: CSARDSRYSGNTIYF
D gene: .; J gene: TRBJ2-7; V gene: TRBV20-1; clone size: few; CDR3 DNA: TGCAGTGCTAGAGGTCCGCCGGGGGCCTCCTACGAGCAGTACTTC; CDR3 protein: CSARGPPGASYEQYF
D gene: .; J gene: TRBJ2-1; V gene: TRBV7-9; clone size: .; CDR3 DNA: TGTGCCAGCAACCGAGGAGACAATGAGCAGTTCTTC; CDR3 protein: CASNRGDNEQFF
D gene: .; J gene: TRBJ2-5; V gene: TRBV3-1; clone size: few; CDR3 DNA: TGTGCCAGCAGCCAAGAACCTAGCCAAGGGACCCAGTACTTC; CDR3 protein: CASSQEPSQGTQYF
D gene: .; J gene: TRBJ1-3; V gene: TRBV4-1; clone size: .; CDR3 DNA: TGCGCCAGCAGCGGTTACAACTCTGGAAACACCATATATTTT; CDR3 protein: CASSGYNSGNTIYF
D gene: .; J gene: TRBJ1-2; V gene: TRBV20-1; clone size: few; CDR3 DNA: TGCAGTGCGGAAACGGACAGAGACGGCTACACCTTC; CDR3 protein: CSAETDRDGYTF
D gene: .; J gene: TRBJ1-2; V gene: TRBV6-5; clone size: few; CDR3 DNA: TGTGCCAGCAGTTCCGAGGGGGAATATGGCTACACCTTC; CDR3 protein: CASSSEGEYGYTF
D gene: TRBD2; J gene: TRBJ2-7; V gene: TRBV20-1; clone size: .; CDR3 DNA: TGCAGTGCTAGAGATCGAAAGGAACTAGCGGGATGGAAAGACGAGCAGTACTTC; CDR3 protein: CSARDRKELAGWKDEQYF
D gene: .; J gene: TRBJ1-1; V gene: TRBV2; clone size: few; CDR3 DNA: TGTGCCAGCAGTGACCAGGGGCGGGTCACTGAAGCTTTCTTT; CDR3 protein: CASSDQGRVTEAFF
D gene: .; J gene: TRBJ1-6; V gene: TRBV20-1; clone size: .; CDR3 DNA: TGCAGTGCTAGAGATATCCAATTATCTAATTCACCCCCCCACTTT; CDR3 protein: CSARDIQLSNSPPHF
D gene: TRBD1; J gene: TRBJ1-2; V gene: TRBV10-3; clone size: once; CDR3 DNA: TGTGCCACTCGGGGGGACAGGATAGACTATGGCTACACCTTC; CDR3 protein: CATRGDRIDYGYTF
D gene: .; J gene: TRBJ1-6; V gene: TRBV20-1; clone size: .; CDR3 DNA: TGCAGTGCCGAGGGGAGGGGTTATTCACCCCTCCACTTT; CDR3 protein: CSAEGRGYSPLHF
D gene: .; J gene: TRBJ2-3; V gene: TRBV2; clone size: .; CDR3 DNA: TGTGCCAGCAGTGCCTCAGATACGCAGTATTTT; CDR3 protein: CASSASDTQYF
D gene: .; J gene: TRBJ2-5; V gene: TRBV6-5; clone size: few; CDR3 DNA: TGTGCCAGCAGTTACGGCCAGGTGTTGGAGACCCAGTACTTC; CDR3 protein: CASSYGQVLETQYF
D gene: TRBD1; J gene: TRBJ1-5; V gene: TRBV7-2; clone size: .; CDR3 DNA: TGTGTCAGCAGCTTAGCCCAGGGGGGTGGTCAGCCCCAGCATTTT; CDR3 protein: CVSSLAQGGGQPQHF
D gene: TRBD2; J gene: TRBJ2-3; V gene: TRBV20-1; clone size: few; CDR3 DNA: TGCAGTGCTAGAATAGCGGGAAACACAGATACGCAGTATTTT; CDR3 protein: CSARIAGNTDTQYF
D gene: .; J gene: TRBJ2-6; V gene: TRBV27; clone size: .; CDR3 DNA: TGTGCCAGCCGACAGGAGCCGGGGGCCAACGTCCTGACTTTC; CDR3 protein: CASRQEPGANVLTF
D gene: .; J gene: TRBJ2-1; V gene: TRBV20-1; clone size: once; CDR3 DNA: TGCAGTGCTAGATCCAGCAGTGTCCGCAATGAGCAGTTCTTC; CDR3 protein: CSARSSSVRNEQFF
D gene: TRBD1; J gene: TRBJ1-2; V gene: TRBV2; clone size: .; CDR3 DNA: TGTGCCAGCAGACCAAACAGGGGGGGAAACTATGGCTACACCTTC; CDR3 protein: CASRPNRGGNYGYTF
D gene: TRBD2; J gene: TRBJ2-1; V gene: TRBV24-1; clone size: medium-sized; CDR3 DNA: TGTGCCACCAGTGATCACGGGACTAGCGACTCCTACAATGAGCAGTTCTTC; CDR3 protein: CATSDHGTSDSYNEQFF
D gene: TRBD1; J gene: TRBJ2-5; V gene: TRBV20-1; clone size: .; CDR3 DNA: TGCAGTGCTAGATCCGGGTACAGGGGATTCCAAGAGACCCAGTACTTC; CDR3 protein: CSARSGYRGFQETQYF